Listed here are 15 T cell receptor beta chains from one sample, sequenced in a study of cytomegalovirus exposure and HLA in healthy donors. Primers for the PCR totalled 60 Vbeta and 13 Jbeta. Sequenced by immunoSEQ multiplex PCR; TCRdb stores in-frame clones only, minus some. Of approximately 100,000 clones listed, roughly three fifths are singletons. Input material: PBMCs. The receptor source for this set is a man aged 25 to 40 in good health and CMV-seropositive.

This clone occurred a few times. The gene calls are TRBV7-9 and TRBJ2-1, with D perhaps TRBD2 (6 bases). Trimming cost V 5 bases and J 3 bases, with 17 bases left between them. The CDR3 runs 16 residues. Germline V lookup: CDR1 SEHNR, CDR2 FQNEAQ (reference sequence). The DNA of the CDR3 is TGTGCCAGCAGCATCCAGGAGGGTCCGTACTACAATGAGCAGTTCTTC. It codes for CASSIQEGPYYNEQFF.

The V and J genes are TRBV4-1 and TRBJ2-3; 11 bases match TRBD2. The CDR3 length is 17 residues. The V gene's germline CDR1 is MGHRA and CDR2 YSYEKL. V trimming: 1 base; J trimming: 1 base; junction bases outside the gene matches: 4. This chain's CDR3 is CASSQATTSGGTDTQYF. CDR3 DNA: TGCGCCAGCAGCCAAGCGACGACTAGCGGGGGCACAGATACGCAGTATTTT.

This clone was observed a single time. The chain links TRBV7-9 to TRBJ2-1; 8 bases line up with TRBD2. This CDR3 comprises 15 residues. The V segment lost 5 bases and the J segment 4 bases; nucleotides outside the gene matches: 7. Germline loops: CDR1 SEHNR, CDR2 FQNEAQ (reference sequence). In nucleotides, the CDR3 is TGTGCCAGCAGCCTTAAAACTAGCGGATACAATGAGCAGTTCTTC. It is translated as CASSLKTSGYNEQFF.

About this clone itself: Other nucleotide sequences in the sample specify the same CDR3. V usage is TRBV5-1 and J usage is TRBJ2-5; 11 bases align to TRBD1. The germline V gene encodes CDR1 SGHRS and CDR2 YFSETQ. The CDR3 runs to 16 residues. V was clipped by 4 bases and J by 0 bases; unmatched bases: 5. CDR3 sequence: CASSGGTGGYQETQYF. The CDR3 DNA is TGCGCCAGCAGCGGTGGGACAGGGGGTTACCAAGAGACCCAGTACTTC.

The chain is built from TRBV9 and TRBJ2-3, with 7 bases identical to TRBD2. This CDR3 is 16 amino acids long. V was pared by 0 bases and J by 0 bases, with 4 bases of the junction left unmatched. The germline gives CDR1 SGDLS, CDR2 YYNGEE. This CDR3 is CASSVGASGSTDTQYF. CDR3 in DNA: TGTGCCAGCAGCGTAGGGGCTAGCGGTAGCACAGATACGCAGTATTTT.

The chain combines TRBV18 with TRBJ1-2; maybe TRBD1 (5 bases). The CDR3 is 13 residues long. CDR1 and CDR2 (germline): KGHSH, LQKENI. V was clipped by 3 bases and J by 5 bases, with 10 bases between them. The CDR3 protein is CASSPEQVYGYTF. The CDR3 nucleotides are TGTGCCAGCTCACCGGAACAGGTTTATGGCTACACCTTC.

The chain has TRBV5-4 and TRBJ2-5, with TRBD2 matching 7 bases. This CDR3 has 15 amino acids. J was trimmed by 2 bases and V by 0 bases; bases with no gene match: 4. Germline assignment: CDR1 SGHNT and CDR2 YYREEE (reference sequence). The CDR3 DNA reads as TGTGCCAGCAGCTTGGATCCGGGGGGTCAAGAGACCCAGTACTTC. Translated: CASSLDPGGQETQYF.

The rearrangement links TRBV19 to TRBJ1-1, with no clear D. This CDR3 region has 11 residues. CDR1 and CDR2 from the germline V gene are LNHDA and SQIVND (reference sequence). The ends were cut back, 4 bases at V and 3 bases at J, with 3 bases in the middle. The CDR3 region is CASSTYTEAFF. CDR3 DNA sequence: TGTGCCAGTAGTACATACACTGAAGCTTTCTTT.

This clone was observed a single time. The chain is built from TRBV6-5 and TRBJ1-2; 7 positions agree with TRBD1. CDR1 and CDR2 from the germline V gene are MNHEY and SVGAGI. The length of the CDR3 is 14 residues. Trimming took 6 bases from V and 3 from J; bases not matched to a gene: 7. The CDR3 DNA follows: TGTGCCAGCAGGCTCAGGGGGGCAGACTATGGCTACACCTTC. It specifies CASRLRGADYGYTF.

V gene TRBV4-2 combines with J gene TRBJ1-3; D not certain. The V end lost 1 base, the J end lost 2 bases, and 9 bases lay between the germline ends. CDR1 is LGHNA, CDR2 YNFKEQ, per germline. CDR3 length: 15 residues. In nucleotides, the CDR3 is TGTGCCAGCAGCCAAGTTATAAATACTGGAAACACCATATATTTT. The encoded protein is CASSQVINTGNTIYF.

This clone has a handful of counts. The V gene is TRBV10-2, the J gene TRBJ2-5; D may be TRBD2 (7 bases). The CDR3 length is 13 residues. The germline V gene encodes CDR1 WSHSY and CDR2 SAAADI. Trimming stripped 8 bases from V and 5 bases from J, with 15 bases between. The CDR3 coding sequence is TGCGCCAGCGGGGGCCGGGGAGGGGAGACCCAGTACTTC. Translation: CASGGRGGETQYF.

The chain is built from TRBV28 and TRBJ2-7, with D perhaps TRBD1 (6 bases). CDR1 is MDHEN and CDR2 is SYDVKM in the germline V gene. V was pared by 6 bases and J by 1 base, with 16 bases between. The CDR3 length is 15 residues. The CDR3 DNA follows: TGTGCCAGCAGCCTCCCCGGGGACATTTCCTACGAGCAGTACTTC. Amino acids: CASSLPGDISYEQYF.

The chain uses TRBV5-1 and TRBJ1-2; D possibly corresponds to TRBD1 (5 bases). Germline CDR1 and CDR2: SGHRS and YFSETQ. V shed 6 bases and J shed 4 bases, with 13 bases lying between them. The CDR3 sequence is 13 residues long. CDR3 bases: TGCGCCAGCAAACTACAGGACGGCTATGGCTACACCTTC. It encodes CASKLQDGYGYTF.

The chain is built from TRBV18 and TRBJ2-7; 7 nucleotides line up with TRBD1. This CDR3 has 14 amino acids. Losses at the gene ends were 0 bases for V and 4 bases for J; bases not matched to a gene: 3. Germline CDR1 KGHSH, CDR2 LQKENI. The CDR3 coding sequence is TGTGCCAGCTCACCACCCGTACAGGGGTACGAGCAGTACTTC. Translated, it gives CASSPPVQGYEQYF.

V usage is TRBV7-2 and J usage is TRBJ1-4; D not resolved. Trimming stripped 2 bases from V and 5 bases from J, with 9 bases between. The germline V gene has CDR1 SGHTA and CDR2 FQGNSA. The CDR3 is 14 residues long. Here the CDR3 DNA reads TGTGCCAGCAGCTTAATCCCAGGAAATGAAAAACTGTTTTTT. This translates into CASSLIPGNEKLFF. The full variable domain, with the rest looked up from reference TRBV7-2 and TRBJ1-4, is GAGVSQSPSNKVTEKGKDVELRCDPISGHTALYWYRQSLGQGLEFLIYFQGNSAPDKSGLPSDRFSAERTGGSVSTLTIQRTQQEDSAVYLCASSLIPGNEKLFFGSGTQLSVL.